Each of the 7 T cell receptor beta chains below was sequenced from the same sample in a study of CD4+ T cells in melanoma. Profiling relied on immunoSEQ multiplex PCR, and the TCRdb table lists in-frame clones only, not all of them. The sample lists over 10,000 clones, around 80% occurring once. Sequenced material: cells from a culture (not recorded whether cultured in vitro). Receptors were obtained from a human donor with melanoma.

The rearrangement uses TRBV19 and TRBJ1-6; D is unclear. This CDR3 is built from 14 residues. Germline V gene sequence: CDR1 LNHDA, CDR2 SQIVND (reference sequence). Trimming took 6 bases from V and 0 from J, leaving 6 bases between them. The CDR3 loop reads CASRFSSYNSPLHF. The CDR3 DNA reads TGTGCCAGTAGATTCAGCTCCTATAATTCACCCCTCCACTTT.

The V call is TRBV18, the J call TRBJ1-2; the D is unclear. The V end was cut by 3 bases, the J end by 2 bases, with 7 bases between. The CDR3 has 13 amino acids. Germline V gene data show CDR1 as KGHSH and CDR2 as LQKENI. The CDR3: CASSPLDNYGYTF. CDR3 sequence (DNA): TGTGCCAGCTCACCCCTTGACAACTATGGCTACACCTTC.

This clone was counted once. The V call is TRBV7-6, the J call TRBJ1-2, with D unclear. V was pared by 2 bases and J by 7 bases, with 17 bases between. The germline V gene encodes CDR1 SGHVS and CDR2 FNYEAQ. This CDR3 region has 15 residues. The CDR3 DNA reads as TGTGCCAGCAGCTTAAACCGGGCCCGGGTTGGTGGCTACACCTTC. It translates to CASSLNRARVGGYTF.

This clone was seen a single time. This chain connects TRBV10-2 to TRBJ1-5; D not certain. This CDR3 region has 13 residues. V was pared by 6 bases and J by 0 bases, with 6 bases between. Per the germline V gene, CDR1 is WSHSY and CDR2 is SAAADI. The CDR3 is CASRVNSNQPQHF. CDR3 DNA: TGCGCCAGCAGGGTAAATAGCAATCAGCCCCAGCATTTT.

This clone was seen only once. The V call is TRBV7-6, the J call TRBJ1-1; D is unclear. The CDR3 contains 13 residues. The germline CDR1 and CDR2 sequences are SGHVS and FNYEAQ. The germline V and J ends were trimmed by 5 bases and 7 bases, with 14 bases remaining between them. In DNA form, the CDR3 reads TGTGCCAGCAGCCCGGGGAGTAACCGTGAAGCTTTCTTT. Translating it yields CASSPGSNREAFF.

This clone was recorded once. The chain employs TRBV4-1 and TRBJ2-6; D ambiguous. Germline V lookup: CDR1 MGHRA, CDR2 YSYEKL. This CDR3 spans 19 amino acids. Trimming took 1 base from V and 2 from J, leaving 18 bases between them. CDR3 coding DNA: TGCGCCAGCAGCCAAGGTAGCTTAAGGGCACTGGCTGGGGCCAACGTCCTGACTTTC. The encoded protein is CASSQGSLRALAGANVLTF.

This chain connects TRBV5-6 to TRBJ2-7; a weak D match, TRBD1 (6 bases). V was shortened by 3 bases and J by 0 bases, with 10 bases between the two germline ends. Germline CDR1 reads SGHDT; CDR2 reads YYEEEE. The CDR3 loop spans 14 amino acids. CDR3 loop: CASSSRDTSYEQYF. CDR3 in DNA: TGTGCCAGCAGCTCCCGGGACACCTCCTACGAGCAGTACTTC.